This entry is about one T cell receptor beta chain. What it recognizes is unknown. They built TCR cDNA with 5'RACE template switching, a step that put in a universal primer site and UMIs. MiXCR, applied by TCRdb to the 5' RACE reads, yields one record per CDR3 protein. The sample comprises a few hundred thousand distinct CDR3 sequences, 8.7% of which are singletons, and approximately 18% rests with the top ten. The data were taken from a study of T cells after yellow fever vaccination. The CDR3 runs 15 residues. V gave up 3 bases and J gave up 8 bases, with 18 bases separating them. Germline CDR1 SGHNT, CDR2 YYREEE (reference sequence). The study's findings and limits: High-abundance clonotypes from the bulk population could contaminate FACS-sorted repertoires. Compared with primary, the secondary response was weaker and peaked at day 5, not 15.

The source material was PBMCs, sampled on the day of the first yellow fever vaccination. This sequence originates from a young man who received the YFV17D yellow fever vaccine. This sequence joins TRBV5-4 and TRBJ2-1, with D possibly called TRBD1 or TRBD2 (6 bases each). The CDR3 loop is CASSSQMGGTDEQFF. The CDR3 nucleotides read TGTGCCAGCAGCTCACAGATGGGGGGCACGGATGAGCAGTTCTTC.